This record concerns one TCR beta chain sequence. This clonotype was counted a few times. This receptor's antigen is unknown. Sequence at one end of the junction differs from germline and may be a read error. Ficoll-Paque density gradient centrifugation was used to isolate PBMCs. The CDR3 contains 15 residues, cysteine and phenylalanine counted. Only the CDR3 DNA is retained, 45 bases long and in frame from the first base. CDR1 and CDR2 were assigned from the germline V gene (reference sequence) as LNHNV and YYDKDF. The sample is drawn from a study of T-cell memory formation after mild COVID-19 (dated by TCRdb to the early 2020s). Regarding the research as a whole: TCR sequence clusters from the two donors were largely donor specific. The cohort comprised two young, previously healthy adult volunteers, one female and one male. T-cell clones expanding and contracting after mild COVID-19 in a couple of donors were tracked by longitudinal TCRalpha and TCRbeta repertoire sequencing.

Summary of the overall study and its limitations: The study covered only a couple of mild cases, and larger cohorts including severe cases with pre-infection samples were considered necessary. Some responding clones were detected in pre-infection memory, suggesting pre-existing cross-reactive memory T cells joined the SARS-CoV-2 response. SARS-CoV-2 specificity was not confirmed for the second-wave clones peaking on day 37. Contracting CD4+ clones turned up mainly in the CM and EM memory subsets, whereas EMRA was where CD8+ clones were enriched. Balanced CD4/CD8 phenotypes were observed for clones contracting from day 15 to 85, whereas a bias towards CD4+ was observed for a second wave of clones expanding from day 15 to 37.

Sequencing was performed on an Illumina NovaSeq 6000. Using 5'RACE with constant-segment primers, TCRalpha and TCRbeta cDNA libraries were constructed, with sample barcodes and unique molecular identifiers added in the process. Trizol reagent was used to extract RNA from every sample. Amplification of the libraries took two PCR steps, and the second step added a second sample barcode plus Illumina TruSeq adapters. Libraries were sequenced on an Illumina NovaSeq with 2 x 150 bp paired-end reads. The paper's processing steps were these. Demultiplexing of reads and collapsing into UMI-guided consensus sequences were performed with migec v1.2.7. Using mixcr v2.1.11, UMI consensuses were aligned to TRA and TRB V and J templates and then assembled into clonotypes. A clonotype was counted as expanded or contracted only when both edgeR and NoisET called the clonotype significant, with the noise models trained on biological replicates. For edgeR calls, the cutoffs were a false discovery rate-adjusted p below 0.01 and a log2 fold-change threshold of 1. As an exploratory analysis of dynamics, max-normalized trajectories of the 1000 most abundant clonotypes were examined by PCA with hierarchical clustering. Separately sequenced CD4+ and CD8+ repertoires were used to assign a CD4 or CD8 phenotype to each responding clone. TCRdb ran its own pipeline on the public reads, namely fastp trimming at Q25 and MiXCR clone calling, and kept in-frame beta chains. CDR3 protein sequences are deduplicated, and each keeps its most common genes and DNA. The V and J calls were not made by the authors but by TCRdb's processing. A total of approximately 500,000 distinct CDR3 sequences appear in this sample, 20% to 25% of them only once. Approximately 12% of the sample comes from the top ten.

The V and J segments used are TRBV15 and TRBJ2-7; 7 junctional bases match TRBD2. The source is an adult woman who had mild COVID-19 (a few samples of this study predate the infection). The sample titles of this study are shuffled in the database, so cell type and time point are left out; the donor was told from shared clones. The sample consisted of PBMCs or a T cell subset sorted from them (not recorded which). The CDR3 reads CATSRDIRAAGDLVF. The DNA is as follows: TGTGCCACCAGCAGAGATATCCGGGCGGCGGGGGACCTAGTTTTC.